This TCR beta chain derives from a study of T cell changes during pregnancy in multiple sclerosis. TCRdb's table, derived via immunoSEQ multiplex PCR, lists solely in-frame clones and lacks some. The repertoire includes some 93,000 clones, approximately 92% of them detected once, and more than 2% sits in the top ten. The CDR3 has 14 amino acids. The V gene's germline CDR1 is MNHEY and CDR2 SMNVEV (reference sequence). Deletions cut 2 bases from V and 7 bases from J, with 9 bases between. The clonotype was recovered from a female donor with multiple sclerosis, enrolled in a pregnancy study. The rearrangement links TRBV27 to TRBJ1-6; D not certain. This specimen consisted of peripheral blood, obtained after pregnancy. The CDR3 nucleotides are TGTGCCAGCAGTTTAAGAGGCGGGAATTCACCCCTCCACTTT. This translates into CASSLRGGNSPLHF.